This T cell receptor (beta chain) appears in the sequencing data of a study of cytomegalovirus exposure and HLA in healthy donors. Findings and caveats of the study: The authors enumerated 150 to 200 TCR beta chains as linked to cytomegalovirus. Based on reports, TCR beta sequences accurately predicted HLA-A and HLA-B alleles for most subjects.

A remark on this clone: Its target is not known.

Vbeta (60) and Jbeta (13) primers were used in the PCR. In the original processing: As a later analysis found, there were 80 million to 90 million unique TCR beta chains, of which around 9.9 million were shared. The protocol was immunoSEQ multiplex PCR, while the TCRdb copy is restricted to in-frame clones and leaves out a portion. The V and J calls and clone size come from that table; D and trimming were worked out from the DNA. Here the sample spans roughly 120,000 clones, under 85% being singletons. V was shortened by 3 bases and J by 1 base, with 9 bases between the two germline ends. The CDR3 length is 14 residues. Germline V gene data show CDR1 as SGHAT and CDR2 as FQNNGV.

Input material: PBMCs. This TCR derives from a woman between 45 and 65 years old in good health and CMV-seropositive. The chain combines TRBV11-2 with TRBJ1-1; unclear D gene. CDR3 nucleotides: TGTGCCAGCAGCTTCCGGGAATCGAACACTGAAGCTTTCTTT. This translates into CASSFRESNTEAFF.